The 18 T cell receptor beta chains presented below share a single source sample, sequenced in a study of blood T cell repertoires in COVID-19. The repertoire was sequenced with immunoSEQ multiplex PCR; TCRdb's copy has only in-frame clones and lacks some. The sample has around 100,000 clones; roughly 90% are singletons. Specimen: peripheral blood. Receptors were obtained from a human donor with active COVID-19. The donor label of this sample is uncertain.

The rearrangement uses TRBV5-1 and TRBJ1-4; 7 bases fit TRBD1. V shed 5 bases, J shed 5 bases, and the junction held 6 bases outside the gene matches. The CDR3 is 14 residues long. Germline CDR1 reads SGHRS; CDR2 reads YFSETQ. CDR3 sequence reads: CASREGALNEKLFF. The CDR3 nucleotides read TGCGCCAGCAGGGAGGGGGCCCTAAATGAAAAACTGTTTTTT.

The chain combines TRBV10-3 with TRBJ2-3; 9 positions match TRBD2. With V trimmed by 2 bases and J by 1 base, 1 base remained unmatched. CDR3 length: 15 residues. The V gene's germline CDR1 is ENHRY and CDR2 SYGVKD. The CDR3 reads CAISEPSGGTDTQYF. In nucleotides, the CDR3 is TGTGCCATCAGTGAGCCTAGCGGGGGCACAGATACGCAGTATTTT.

V gene TRBV6-6 combines with J gene TRBJ1-4; D possibly corresponds to TRBD1 (6 bases). Germline CDR1 reads MNHNY; CDR2 reads SVGAGI (reference sequence). The CDR3 totals 14 residues. With 6 bases removed from V and 0 bases from J, the gap between germline ends came to 8 bases. The CDR3 region is CASRQGTTNEKLFF. CDR3 nucleotide sequence: TGTGCCAGCAGACAGGGCACAACTAATGAAAAACTGTTTTTT.

The gene calls are TRBV5-1 and TRBJ1-1, with 9 bases lining up with TRBD1. This CDR3 region has 15 residues. The J segment lost 9 bases and the V segment lost 3 bases, leaving 12 bases of the junction unmatched. Germline lookup yields CDR1 SGHRS and CDR2 YFSETQ. CDR3 region: CASSSTGGGSDKAFF. In DNA form, the CDR3 reads TGCGCCAGCAGCTCCACAGGGGGCGGTTCGGACAAAGCTTTCTTT. Full variable domain (missing parts from reference TRBV5-1 and TRBJ1-1): KAGVTQTPRYLIKTRGQQVTLSCSPISGHRSVSWYQQTPGQGLQFLFEYFSETQRNKGNFPGRFSGRQFSNSRSEMNVSTLELGDSALYLCASSSTGGGSDKAFFGQGTRLTVV.

The chain links TRBV7-9 to TRBJ2-3; 15 bases align to TRBD2. Germline CDR1 is SEHNR and CDR2 is FQNEAQ (reference sequence). Trimming cost V 4 bases and J 2 bases; bases outside gene matches: 4. This CDR3 is built from 17 residues. Here the CDR3 DNA reads TGTGCCAGCAGCTCGGGACTAGCGGGGGGCCCCACAGATACGCAGTATTTT. As protein: CASSSGLAGGPTDTQYF.

The chain uses TRBV11-2 and TRBJ2-3; TRBD2 is a possible D gene (6 bases). Per the germline V gene, CDR1 is SGHAT and CDR2 is FQNNGV. The CDR3 is 15 amino acids. Trimming left V 4 bases short and J 2 bases short, with 13 bases between. CDR3 amino acids: CASSSWTGATDTQYF. In DNA form, the CDR3 reads TGTGCCAGCAGCTCATGGACGGGAGCCACAGATACGCAGTATTTT.

The chain is built from TRBV4-2 and TRBJ2-3, with 9 bases matching TRBD2. V trimming: 4 bases; J trimming: 5 bases; junction bases outside the gene matches: 10. From germline, CDR1 is LGHNA and CDR2 YNFKEQ. The length of the CDR3 is 16 residues. CDR3 protein: CASSRGAGGPIDTQYF. CDR3 bases: TGTGCCAGCAGCCGTGGGGCGGGGGGGCCGATAGATACGCAGTATTTT.

This clone was detected a few times. The chain uses TRBV6-5 and TRBJ1-6; D unclear. The V gene lost 10 bases and the J gene lost 10 bases, with 14 bases spanning the gap. Germline lookup yields CDR1 MNHEY and CDR2 SVGAGI. The length of the CDR3 is 12 residues. The CDR3 spells CATTEVGSPLHF. CDR3 nucleotide sequence: TGTGCCACCACCGAGGTCGGATCACCCCTCCACTTT.

The J gene is TRBJ2-1, the V gene TRBV6-2 or TRBV6-3, with 12 bases aligning to TRBD2. This CDR3 is 17 amino acids long. Per the germline V gene, CDR1 is MNHEY and CDR2 is SVGEGT. With 4 bases clipped from V and 3 bases from J, the junction kept 7 bases outside the gene matches. In DNA form, the CDR3 reads TGTGCCAGCAGTTTCAATATGGGACTAGCGGGCTACAATGAGCAGTTCTTC. It codes for CASSFNMGLAGYNEQFF.

The rearrangement uses TRBV6-5 and TRBJ2-2; TRBD1 matches at 10 bases. The CDR3 consists of 14 residues. Trimming at V came to 5 bases and at J to 6 bases, leaving 3 bases not matched to a gene. CDR1 and CDR2 (germline): MNHEY, SVGAGI. The CDR3 spells CASSTDRGAGELFF. The DNA of the CDR3 is TGTGCCAGCAGTACGGACAGGGGGGCCGGGGAGCTGTTTTTT.

V and J are TRBV14 and TRBJ2-7, with a tentative D call TRBD1 (5 bases). V gave up 1 base and J gave up 5 bases, with 9 bases separating them. This CDR3 is built from 13 residues. CDR1 is SGHDN, CDR2 FVKESK, per germline. The DNA of the CDR3 is TGTGCCAGCAGCCAAGTGGGGCGAGACGAGCAGTACTTC. Translating it yields CASSQVGRDEQYF.

As DNA, the CDR3 is TGTGCCAGTAGTATGGGCACAAACACTGAAGCTTTCTTT. Residues: CASSMGTNTEAFF. This rearrangement joins TRBV19 to TRBJ1-1, with D uncertain. Germline CDR1 and CDR2: LNHDA and SQIVND (reference sequence). V lost 3 bases to trimming and J lost 2 bases, with 7 bases between them. CDR3 size: 13 residues.

This chain links TRBV14 with TRBJ2-7, with 11 bases lining up with TRBD1. V lost 3 bases and J lost 5; bases outside the gene matches: 6. Germline V gives CDR1 SGHDN, CDR2 FVKESK. The CDR3 totals 15 residues. CDR3 in amino acids: CASSQTGTGGDEQYF. As DNA, the CDR3 is TGTGCCAGCAGCCAGACCGGGACAGGGGGAGACGAGCAGTACTTC.

The V gene is TRBV5-1, the J gene TRBJ2-3; a possible D gene is TRBD1 (6 bases). The CDR3 loop spans 13 amino acids. The V and J ends lost 5 bases and 3 bases respectively, with 10 bases between them. Germline-derived CDR1 and CDR2 are SGHRS and YFSETQ. CDR3 region: CASRQGQTDTQYF. CDR3 DNA sequence: TGCGCCAGCAGACAAGGACAGACAGATACGCAGTATTTT.

This clone has a handful of counts. The chain is built from TRBV5-1 and TRBJ2-7, with D tentatively TRBD1 (5 bases). Germline CDR1 SGHRS, CDR2 YFSETQ. CDR3 length equals 14 residues. Trimming cost V 0 bases and J 5 bases, with 12 bases left between them. The CDR3 region is CASSLGQGPDEQYF. In DNA, the CDR3 is TGCGCCAGCAGCTTGGGGCAGGGCCCCGACGAGCAGTACTTC.

The rearrangement joins TRBV18 to TRBJ2-3; 11 bases line up with TRBD2. Germline trimming cut 3 bases from V and 4 bases from J; bases unmatched to any gene: 3. The CDR3 contains 15 residues. The germline CDR1 and CDR2 sequences are KGHSH and LQKENI. CDR3 bases: TGTGCCAGCTCACCCGAGGGACTAGCGGCAGATACGCAGTATTTT. It is translated as CASSPEGLAADTQYF.

The table lists this clone with a count of one. The chain couples TRBV7-2 to TRBJ1-1, with 9 positions matching TRBD1. Germline V CDR1 and CDR2: SGHTA, FQGNSA. The CDR3 sequence is 16 residues long. With V trimmed by 5 bases and J by 5 bases, 12 bases remained unmatched. The CDR3 sequence: CASSPTGQGKVTEAFF. CDR3 nucleotide sequence: TGTGCCAGCAGCCCCACGGGACAGGGAAAGGTGACTGAAGCTTTCTTT.

V and J are TRBV9 and TRBJ2-3, with a weak D call TRBD1 (6 bases). CDR3 size: 15 residues. Per germline, CDR1 SGDLS and CDR2 YYNGEE. V was shortened by 3 bases and J by 4 bases, with 15 bases between the two germline ends. CDR3 nucleotide sequence: TGTGCCAGCAGCGAACAGGGAAGGGTCGCAGATACGCAGTATTTT. It is translated as CASSEQGRVADTQYF.